This T cell receptor beta chain was captured in a study of T cell changes during pregnancy in multiple sclerosis. The CDR3 has 16 residues. After removal of 2 bases from V and 6 bases from J, the junction contained 6 bases not matched to a gene. Germline CDR1 SNHLY, CDR2 FYNNEI. The repertoire was sequenced with immunoSEQ multiplex PCR; TCRdb's copy has only in-frame clones and lacks some. The sample consists of nearly 45,000 clones, approximately 96% of them appearing once. This receptor was obtained from a female donor with multiple sclerosis, enrolled in a pregnancy study. The chain combines TRBV2 with TRBJ2-1, with 11 bases identical to TRBD1. The starting material was peripheral blood, obtained in the second trimester of pregnancy. CDR3 amino acids: CASSEPGQGVVNEQFF. The CDR3 DNA sequence: TGTGCCAGCAGTGAACCGGGACAGGGGGTGGTCAATGAGCAGTTCTTC. The complete variable domain, with remaining parts taken from reference TRBV2 and TRBJ2-1, reads EPEVTQTPSHQVTQMGQEVILRCVPISNHLYFYWYRQILGQKVEFLVSFYNNEISEKSEIFDDQFSVERPDGSNFTLKIRSTKLEDSAMYFCASSEPGQGVVNEQFFGPGTRLTVL.